A selection of T cell receptor beta chains follows, all from one sample in a study of early T cells in non-severe SARS-CoV-2 infection. TCRdb re-called the 5' RACE reads with MiXCR, one entry per CDR3 protein. The sample holds tens of thousands of distinct CDR3 sequences, around a tenth seen once. The sequencing input was whole blood. Receptors originate from an adult who was a healthcare worker with PCR-confirmed SARS-CoV-2 infection or an uninfected control (not recorded which). The CDR3 runs from the conserved cysteine through the conserved F or W. D genes are given only for firm matches. The size field is filled for only some rows; it gives once, few, many or a size class.

d_call | j_call | v_call | clone_size | cdr3_length | cdr3_nt | cdr3_aa
TRBD2 | TRBJ2-3 | TRBV7-2 | few | 16 | TGTGCCAGCAGCTTTCTAGCGGGGGGGTTAACAGATACGCAGTATTTT | CASSFLAGGLTDTQYF
TRBD2 | TRBJ2-7 | TRBV11-2 | once | 16 | TGTGCCAGCAGCCCGATTCGGCGGGAGGGCGTGTACGAGCAGTACTTC | CASSPIRREGVYEQYF
TRBD2 | TRBJ2-3 | TRBV7-2 | few | 16 | TGTGCCAGCAGCTTCGGTCCTAGCGGGAGTGGGGATACGCAGTATTTT | CASSFGPSGSGDTQYF
. | TRBJ2-6 | TRBV11-2 | . | 16 | TGTGCCACGCACAGAGGGGGGGCGGCTGGGGCCAACGTCCTGACTTTC | CATHRGGAAGANVLTF
. | TRBJ2-7 | TRBV20-1 | . | 13 | TGCAGTGCTAGCAGGGATGCGAATGGCGAGCAGTACTTC | CSASRDANGEQYF
. | TRBJ1-1 | TRBV7-7 | many | 13 | TGTGCCAGCAGCTTAAAGTCGGGAACTGAAGCTTTCTTT | CASSLKSGTEAFF
TRBD1 | TRBJ2-7 | TRBV7-9 | many | 14 | TGTGCCAGCAGCTCGACAGGGGGCAGGCACGAGCAGTACTTC | CASSSTGGRHEQYF
. | TRBJ2-4 | TRBV28 | many | 16 | TGTGCCAGCAGTCTGGATGGAACTTTAGCCAAAAACATTCAGTACTTC | CASSLDGTLAKNIQYF
TRBD1 | TRBJ2-4 | TRBV27 | few | 17 | TGTGCCAGCAGGATCACCGGGACAGGGGTTGGCAAAAACATTCAGTACTTC | CASRITGTGVGKNIQYF
. | TRBJ2-1 | TRBV4-1 | many | 18 | TGCGCCAGCAGCTCCCGAAACTTAACGAAAGCCTCCTACAATGAGCAGTTCTTC | CASSSRNLTKASYNEQFF
TRBD2 | TRBJ2-1 | TRBV6-1 | many | 19 | TGTGCCAGCAGTGAACGACCGGGACTAGCGGGGGGGCCCTACAATGAGCAGTTCTTC | CASSERPGLAGGPYNEQFF
TRBD2 | TRBJ2-7 | TRBV28 | . | 13 | TGTGCCAGCAGGCCCGGACTAGCGGGAGAGCAGTACTTC | CASRPGLAGEQYF
. | TRBJ1-6 | TRBV5-1 | few | 16 | TGCGCCAGCAGCCAGAATTTGGTCAGATCAAATTCACCCCTCCACTTT | CASSQNLVRSNSPLHF
TRBD1 | TRBJ2-5 | TRBV12-3/TRBV12-4 | . | 16 | TGTGCCAGCAGTTTACCCAGGACAGGAGATAAAGAGACCCAGTACTTC | CASSLPRTGDKETQYF
. | TRBJ1-2 | TRBV9 | many | 17 | TGTGCCAGCAGCGATTCCTGGGGACCGGGCTCAAGGAGTGGCTACACCTTC | CASSDSWGPGSRSGYTF
. | TRBJ2-7 | TRBV11-2 | few | 14 | TGTGCCAGCAGCTTAGCCCTACTATCCTACGAGCAGTACTTC | CASSLALLSYEQYF
. | TRBJ2-6 | TRBV12-3/TRBV12-4 | few | 17 | TGTGCCAGCAGTGCGTCGAGTTTGTCTTCTGGGGCCAACGTCCTGACTTTC | CASSASSLSSGANVLTF